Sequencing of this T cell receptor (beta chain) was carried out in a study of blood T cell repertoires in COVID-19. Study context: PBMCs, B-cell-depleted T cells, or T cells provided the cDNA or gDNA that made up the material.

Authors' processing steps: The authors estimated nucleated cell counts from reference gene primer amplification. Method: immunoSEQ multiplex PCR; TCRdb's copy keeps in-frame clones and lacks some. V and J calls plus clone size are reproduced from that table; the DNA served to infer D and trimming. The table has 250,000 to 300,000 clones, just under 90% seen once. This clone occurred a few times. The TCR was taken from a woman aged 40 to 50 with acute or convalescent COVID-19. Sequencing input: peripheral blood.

In nucleotides, the CDR3 is TGCGCCAGCAGTGGGGCCCGGACAGGGGGAGGGAACACTGAAGCTTTCTTT. Its protein is CASSGARTGGGNTEAFF. The chain employs TRBV10-1 and TRBJ1-1; 10 positions match TRBD1. This CDR3 is built from 17 residues. Per the germline V gene, CDR1 is WNHNN and CDR2 is SYGVQD (reference sequence). V was clipped by 4 bases and J by 1 base; unmatched bases: 9.